This TCR beta chain comes out of a study of T cell responses to AZD1222 COVID-19 vaccine. Study-level results: Spike regions recognized by vaccine-associated CD4 TCRs spanned the protein, led by 160-218 and 743-854. In a largely white British group with more females than males, clonal diversity was possibly underestimated. Spike-specific TCR breadth and depth were elevated following two AZD1222 doses.

Concerning this clone: Its antigen is undetermined.

CDR3 length equals 15 residues. Looked up from germline, CDR1 is SNHLY and CDR2 is FYNNEI. Trimming removed 6 bases from V and 4 bases from J, with 18 bases in between. Only in-frame clones appear in the TCRdb table, and some are missing; sequencing was by immunoSEQ multiplex PCR. The sample lists over 95,000 clones; about 89% were seen once. The sequence derives from an adult in good health. V and J are TRBV2 and TRBJ1-1; D perhaps matches TRBD1 (6 bases). The material sequenced was peripheral blood, taken on day 0 of AZD1222 vaccination. The CDR3 DNA follows: TGTGCCAGCAGAGACACAGGGAAATTGGTCACTGAAGCTTTCTTT. It encodes CASRDTGKLVTEAFF.